These T cell receptor beta chains were read from a single sample in a study of blood T cell repertoires in COVID-19. The table came from immunoSEQ multiplex PCR; TCRdb's copy has only in-frame clones and leaves some out. Seen here are fewer than 90,000 clones, around 89% observed once, and the top ten hold under 0.6%. Sequencing input: peripheral blood. These receptors came from a man between 60 and 75 years old with acute or convalescent COVID-19. CDR3s include the opening cysteine and the closing phenylalanine or tryptophan. D genes are given only for firm matches. Some rows mark clone size as missing; the rest say once, few, many or name a class of expanded clone.

j_gene,d_gene,v_gene,abundance,CDR3aa,CDR3nt
TRBJ1-5,TRBD1,TRBV6-2/TRBV6-3,NA,CASSPTGGLDQPQHF,TGTGCCAGCAGTCCAACAGGGGGGCTGGATCAGCCCCAGCATTTT
TRBJ2-4,TRBD1,TRBV12-5,once,CAVGQGVEIQYF,TGTGCCGTCGGCCAGGGGGTCGAAATTCAGTACTTC
TRBJ2-7,TRBD2,TRBV9,NA,CASSGPSGGPREQYF,TGTGCCAGCAGCGGACCTAGCGGGGGGCCACGCGAGCAGTACTTC
TRBJ2-7,TRBD1,TRBV24-1,NA,CATSVGQGYEQYF,TGTGCCACCAGTGTTGGACAGGGCTACGAGCAGTACTTC
TRBJ2-7,TRBD2,TRBV7-9,NA,CASSLGLAGAGEQYF,TGTGCCAGCAGCTTAGGTCTAGCGGGAGCCGGAGAGCAGTACTTC
TRBJ2-3,NA,TRBV5-4,NA,CASSFTGRADTQYF,TGTGCCAGCAGCTTCACAGGAAGAGCAGATACGCAGTATTTT
TRBJ1-6,TRBD1,TRBV7-9,NA,CASSSDRAYSPLHF,TGTGCCAGCAGCTCTGACAGGGCATATTCACCCCTCCACTTT
TRBJ2-2,TRBD2,TRBV5-1,NA,CASSGGLEFTAGELFF,TGCGCCAGCAGCGGGGGACTAGAATTCACGGCCGGGGAGCTGTTTTTT
TRBJ1-5,NA,TRBV11-2,NA,CASIFRGGARYSNQPQHF,TGTGCCAGCATCTTTCGGGGGGGGGCCCGGTATAGCAATCAGCCCCAGCATTTT
TRBJ1-2,NA,TRBV28,NA,CASSWAGGYTF,TGTGCCAGCAGTTGGGCGGGGGGCTACACCTTC
TRBJ1-3,TRBD1,TRBV6-2/TRBV6-3,few,CASSPDGQGTNTIYF,TGTGCCAGCAGCCCGGACGGACAGGGGACTAACACCATATATTTT
TRBJ2-7,TRBD1,TRBV19,NA,CASSPPTGKLYEQYF,TGTGCCAGTAGTCCCCCGACAGGGAAACTTTACGAGCAGTACTTC
TRBJ2-7,NA,TRBV10-3,NA,CAISEAEQVQYF,TGTGCCATCAGTGAGGCTGAACAGGTGCAGTACTTC
TRBJ1-5,NA,TRBV19,NA,CASSWERGDQPQHF,TGTGCCAGTAGCTGGGAACGGGGTGACCAGCCCCAGCATTTT
TRBJ2-3,TRBD2,TRBV5-1,NA,CASSRSGSRTDTQYF,TGCGCCAGCAGCCGAAGCGGGAGCCGCACAGATACGCAGTATTTT
TRBJ2-1,TRBD2,TRBV4-2,NA,CASSQGGGTNEQFF,TGTGCCAGCAGCCAAGGCGGGGGTACCAATGAGCAGTTCTTC
TRBJ1-5,NA,TRBV7-2,few,CASSLSNSNQPQHF,TGTGCCAGCAGCTTATCCAATAGCAATCAGCCCCAGCATTTT
TRBJ1-3,NA,TRBV19,NA,CASMSRPYSGNTIYF,TGTGCCAGTATGTCGAGGCCCTACTCTGGAAACACCATATATTTT
TRBJ1-5,TRBD1,TRBV30,NA,CAWSPMTGRSNQPQHF,TGTGCCTGGAGTCCGATGACAGGGCGAAGTAATCAGCCCCAGCATTTT
TRBJ1-3,NA,TRBV6-6,NA,CASSPAQGWGNTIYF,TGTGCCAGCAGCCCGGCTCAGGGGTGGGGAAACACCATATATTTT
TRBJ2-7,NA,TRBV19,NA,CASSIGRDTEAVSYEQYF,TGTGCCAGTAGTATAGGCCGGGACACCGAAGCAGTTTCGTACGAGCAGTACTTC
TRBJ1-1,TRBD1,TRBV5-1,NA,CASSPRTGANTEAFF,TGCGCCAGCAGTCCGCGAACAGGGGCGAACACTGAAGCTTTCTTT
TRBJ1-5,NA,TRBV9,NA,CASSVDGQSNQPQHF,TGTGCCAGCAGCGTAGACGGTCAAAGCAATCAGCCCCAGCATTTT
TRBJ1-1,NA,TRBV5-4,NA,CASSSTVVTSEAFF,TGTGCCAGCAGCTCTACGGTGGTGACTAGTGAAGCTTTCTTT
TRBJ2-1,TRBD2,TRBV5-1,NA,CASRASGYNEQFF,TGCGCCAGCAGGGCTAGCGGGTACAATGAGCAGTTCTTC
TRBJ2-1,NA,TRBV19,once,CASRAGSSHNEQFF,TGTGCCAGCCGGGCAGGGTCTTCCCACAATGAGCAGTTCTTC
TRBJ2-2,NA,TRBV11-2,NA,CASSLERTTGELFF,TGTGCCAGCAGCTTAGAGAGGACTACCGGGGAGCTGTTTTTT
TRBJ1-1,TRBD1,TRBV10-3,NA,CAISTGGNLWNTEAFF,TGTGCCATTAGTACAGGGGGCAATCTTTGGAACACTGAAGCTTTCTTT
TRBJ2-1,NA,TRBV11-1,NA,CASTPGPVNEQFF,TGTGCCAGCACCCCAGGCCCGGTTAATGAGCAGTTCTTC
TRBJ2-1,TRBD2,TRBV6-5,NA,CASSYSGSRDEQFF,TGTGCCAGCAGTTATAGCGGGAGTCGTGATGAGCAGTTCTTC
TRBJ2-3,TRBD1,TRBV11-2,NA,CASSPGGFGTDTQYF,TGTGCCAGCAGCCCAGGGGGCTTTGGCACAGATACGCAGTATTTT
TRBJ2-7,NA,TRBV7-8,NA,CASSPSRGEQYF,TGTGCCAGCAGCCCAAGCAGGGGCGAGCAGTACTTC
TRBJ2-1,TRBD1,TRBV27,NA,CASSLFLTGAYNEQFF,TGTGCCAGCAGTTTATTCCTGACAGGGGCCTACAATGAGCAGTTCTTC
TRBJ2-3,TRBD2,TRBV11-2,NA,CASSLQRGRDTQYF,TGTGCCAGCAGCTTACAGCGGGGGAGAGATACGCAGTATTTT
TRBJ2-1,TRBD1,TRBV24-1,NA,CATSGLTGANYNEQFF,TGTGCCACCAGTGGGCTGACAGGGGCTAACTACAATGAGCAGTTCTTC
TRBJ1-5,NA,TRBV28,NA,CASSLGQGGNQPQHF,TGTGCCAGCAGTTTAGGGCAGGGCGGCAATCAGCCCCAGCATTTT
TRBJ2-5,NA,TRBV9,NA,CASSDRAMETQYF,TGTGCCAGCAGCGACAGGGCCATGGAGACCCAGTACTTC
TRBJ1-5,NA,TRBV9,NA,CASSVGSYNQPQHF,TGTGCCAGCAGCGTCGGGAGTTACAATCAGCCCCAGCATTTT
TRBJ2-2,TRBD2,TRBV3-1/TRBV3-2,few,CASSQGRLAGGGELFF,TGTGCCAGCAGCCAAGGCCGGCTAGCGGGGGGCGGGGAGCTGTTTTTT
TRBJ2-7,NA,TRBV5-1,NA,CASSLRETYEQYF,TGCGCCAGCAGCTTGCGGGAGACCTACGAGCAGTACTTC
TRBJ2-2,TRBD1,TRBV11-2,NA,CASSLAGQVNTGELFF,TGTGCCAGCAGCTTAGCGGGACAGGTGAACACCGGGGAGCTGTTTTTT
TRBJ1-5,NA,TRBV5-8,NA,CASSRDSVQPQHF,TGTGCCAGCAGTCGGGACTCGGTACAGCCCCAGCATTTT
TRBJ2-4,TRBD2,TRBV9,NA,CASSPSGLAGSGAKNIQYF,TGTGCCAGCAGCCCTAGTGGACTAGCGGGATCTGGGGCCAAAAACATTCAGTACTTC
TRBJ2-7,TRBD2,TRBV5-1,NA,CASSTGTSVFDEQYF,TGCGCCAGCAGCACGGGGACTAGCGTTTTTGACGAGCAGTACTTC
TRBJ2-3,TRBD1,TRBV15,NA,CATSPRDRGFGTDTQYF,TGTGCCACCAGCCCTCGGGACAGGGGATTCGGCACAGATACGCAGTATTTT
TRBJ1-1,NA,TRBV4-1,NA,CASSQDSPTWNTEAFF,TGCGCCAGCAGCCAAGATTCCCCGACTTGGAACACTGAAGCTTTCTTT
TRBJ2-7,NA,TRBV3-1/TRBV3-2,NA,CASSPRRGNTYEQYF,TGTGCCAGCAGCCCCCGCCGGGGGAATACTTACGAGCAGTACTTC
TRBJ2-7,TRBD1,TRBV19,once,CASSPGTELDLGQYF,TGTGCCAGTAGTCCAGGGACAGAATTGGACCTTGGGCAGTACTTC
TRBJ1-6,NA,TRBV5-8,NA,CASSLDRGQNF,TGTGCCAGCAGCTTGGATCGTGGACAGAACTTT
TRBJ1-6,NA,TRBV5-6,NA,CASSKRGFGSPLHF,TGTGCCAGCAGCAAACGGGGGTTCGGATCACCCCTCCACTTT
TRBJ1-3,NA,TRBV7-9,once,CASSWGLTGSTIYF,TGTGCCAGCAGCTGGGGACTGACTGGATCCACCATATATTTT
TRBJ1-2,NA,TRBV6-1,NA,CASSEAGGLNYGYTF,TGTGCCAGCAGTGAAGCGGGGGGATTGAACTATGGCTACACCTTC
TRBJ2-1,TRBD2,TRBV6-4,NA,CASSDSGLAGGVGDEQFF,TGTGCCAGCAGTGACTCCGGACTAGCGGGAGGGGTTGGAGATGAGCAGTTCTTC
TRBJ2-4,NA,TRBV3-1/TRBV3-2,NA,CAGEAKNIQYF,TGTGCCGGGGAGGCCAAAAACATTCAGTACTTC
TRBJ2-7,TRBD1,TRBV14,NA,CASSPQGHEQYF,TGTGCCAGCAGCCCACAGGGGCACGAGCAGTACTTC
TRBJ2-7,TRBD1,TRBV6-5,once,CASSYTGTGYEQYF,TGTGCCAGCAGTTACACCGGGACAGGGTACGAGCAGTACTTC
TRBJ2-7,TRBD2,TRBV3-1/TRBV3-2,NA,CASSQAGRGERSYEQYF,TGTGCCAGCAGCCAAGCTGGTCGGGGGGAAAGGTCCTACGAGCAGTACTTC